A single sample is the source of the 17 T cell receptor beta chains below, sequenced in a study of regulatory T cells in long-lasting Graves disease. Building of the TCR beta libraries involved iRepertoire HTBI primers and Arm-PCR of CDR3 regions. Each CDR3 protein is one row after TCRdb ran MiXCR on the multiplex PCR reads. Among approximately 230,000 distinct CDR3 sequences listed, around 19% were seen once. Noted time point: newly diagnosed GD, antithyroid drugs for less than 3 months. The TCR library used RNA extracted from PBMCs. The sequences come from peripheral blood mononuclear cells (PBMCs), collected at new diagnosis, from a patient treated with antithyroid drugs. These receptors were taken from a female donor with Graves disease.

This clonotype was counted many times. The CDR3 nucleotides are TGTGCCAGCAGCTGGAGGGAGGGTGGTTACGAGCAGTACTTC. Protein product: CASSWREGGYEQYF. The chain employs TRBV5-5 and TRBJ2-7; 7 bases line up with TRBD2. The germline gives CDR1 SGHKS, CDR2 YYEKEE (reference sequence). This CDR3 has 14 residues. Trimming removed 3 bases from V and 4 bases from J; junction bases left unmatched: 7.

The chain has TRBV4-1 and TRBJ2-5; no firm D call. Germline V gives CDR1 MGHRA, CDR2 YSYEKL. V lost 4 bases, J lost 4 bases, and 10 bases lay in between. The CDR3 is 13 amino acids. The CDR3 sequence is CASSPDERETQYF. CDR3 nucleotides: TGCGCCAGCAGCCCAGACGAACGAGAGACCCAGTACTTC.

This clonotype was found many times. The V gene is TRBV29-1, the J gene TRBJ2-1; 9 positions agree with TRBD2. Trimming took 5 bases from V and 0 from J; bases not matched to a gene: 5. Germline CDR1 is SQVTM and CDR2 is ANQGSEA. This CDR3 has 15 residues. DNA for the CDR3: TGCAGCGTTCTAGCGGGATTGAGCTCCTACAATGAGCAGTTCTTC. Amino acids: CSVLAGLSSYNEQFF.

The chain links TRBV2 to TRBJ1-1, with 7 bases matching TRBD1. Germline trimming cut 3 bases from V and 3 bases from J; bases unmatched to any gene: 4. This CDR3 is 14 amino acids long. Germline V CDR1 and CDR2: SNHLY, FYNNEI. As DNA, the CDR3 is TGTGCCAGCAGTGATGGGCAGGGGGACACTGAAGCTTTCTTT. It translates to CASSDGQGDTEAFF. Based on the CDR3 plus reference TRBV2 and TRBJ1-1, the full variable domain is EPEVTQTPSHQVTQMGQEVILRCVPISNHLYFYWYRQILGQKVEFLVSFYNNEISEKSEIFDDQFSVERPDGSNFTLKIRSTKLEDSAMYFCASSDGQGDTEAFFGQGTRLTVV.

The table lists this clonotype with many counts. The chain employs TRBV12-3 or TRBV12-4 and TRBJ2-5; D unclear. This CDR3 contains 13 residues. Deletions cut 4 bases from V and 5 bases from J, with 11 bases between. CDR3 amino acids: CASSSFLAETQYF. For the CDR3, the DNA is TGTGCCAGCAGTTCCTTTCTTGCCGAGACCCAGTACTTC.

The chain recombines TRBV10-3 with TRBJ2-6; 9 bases fit TRBD1. After removal of 6 bases from V and 2 bases from J, the junction contained 5 bases not matched to a gene. CDR1 ENHRY and CDR2 SYGVKD come from the germline V gene. This CDR3 is 16 amino acids long. As DNA, the CDR3 is TGTGCCATCAGGGGGGACAGGGCCGCTGGGGCCAACGTCCTGACTTTC. Translated: CAIRGDRAAGANVLTF.

This clonotype was picked up a small number of times. The junction departs from the called germline gene at one end, perhaps through a read error. The chain carries TRBV7-9 and TRBJ1-3; D gene ambiguous. The CDR3 totals 13 residues. Germline-derived CDR1 and CDR2 are SEHNR and FQNEAQ (reference sequence). CDR3 in amino acids: CASRDSAGNTMYF. The CDR3 DNA reads TGTGCCAGCCGTGACTCGGCTGGAAACACCATGTATTTT.

This clonotype came up many times. This chain links TRBV7-9 with TRBJ2-7; possibly TRBD2 for D (5 bases). V was clipped by 0 bases and J by 4 bases, with 10 bases between them. CDR3 size: 14 residues. Germline V gene sequence: CDR1 SEHNR, CDR2 FQNEAQ (reference sequence). The CDR3 region has the DNA TGTGCCAGCAGCTTAGCGGGTCGGGAATACGAGCAGTACTTC. Its translation: CASSLAGREYEQYF.

This clonotype occurred many times. This sequence joins TRBV3-1 and TRBJ2-2; D is perhaps TRBD1 (5 bases). The V gene's germline CDR1 is LGHDT and CDR2 YNNKEL (reference sequence). The length of the CDR3 is 13 residues. The V end was cut by 6 bases, the J end by 7 bases, with 12 bases between. DNA of the CDR3: TGTGCCAGCAGTGACAGTGAAAGCGGGGAGCTGTTTTTT. This translates into CASSDSESGELFF.

There are many counts of this clonotype. V is TRBV6-9 and J is TRBJ2-1; D is uncertain. Trimming took off 4 bases at V and 9 bases at J, with 7 bases between the two ends. CDR1 and CDR2 from the germline V gene are MNHGY and SVAAGI. The CDR3 covers 11 residues. This CDR3 reads CASSSNPEQFF. The CDR3 nucleotides read TGTGCCAGCAGTTCGAATCCTGAGCAGTTCTTC.

Only a few counts were recorded for this clonotype. Given a much more abundant clone one base away, this may be a read error. The chain joins TRBV7-9 to TRBJ2-4, with D unclear. CDR3 length: 15 amino acids. The germline V gene has CDR1 SEHNR and CDR2 FQNEAQ (reference sequence). CDR3 bases: TGTGCCAGCAGCCCTCAGGTCTTAGCCAAAAACATTCACTACTTC. Translated: CASSPQVLAKNIHYF.

This clonotype was seen ten or more times. The rearrangement links TRBV20-1 to TRBJ2-1, with TRBD1 matching over 10 bases. Germline trimming cut 4 bases from V and 6 bases from J; bases unmatched to any gene: 9. The CDR3 consists of 15 residues. From germline, CDR1 is DFQATT and CDR2 SNEGSKA (reference sequence). CDR3: CSANEDRGLFNEQFF. CDR3 nucleotide sequence: TGCAGTGCTAACGAAGACAGGGGGCTTTTCAATGAGCAGTTCTTC.

This clonotype was counted at least ten times. The chain employs TRBV27 and TRBJ2-7; D call uncertain. V was shortened by 0 bases and J by 0 bases, with 12 bases between the two germline ends. Germline V gene data show CDR1 as MNHEY and CDR2 as SMNVEV (reference sequence). The CDR3 spans 16 residues. The chain's CDR3 is CASSLSYGSRSYEQYF. CDR3 DNA sequence: TGTGCCAGCAGTTTATCGTACGGTTCCCGCTCCTACGAGCAGTACTTC.

The chain has TRBV20-1 and TRBJ2-6, with 12 bases lining up with TRBD1. The CDR3 covers 18 residues. The V gene's germline CDR1 is DFQATT and CDR2 SNEGSKA (reference sequence). J gave up 4 bases and V 1 base, and 8 bases lay outside the gene matches. The CDR3 protein is CSARAPGQGASGANVLTF. In nucleotides, the CDR3 is TGCAGTGCTAGAGCACCGGGACAGGGGGCATCAGGGGCCAACGTCCTGACTTTC.

To note about this clonotype: Given a far larger clone just one base away, this is likely a sequencing read error. This rearrangement joins TRBV11-3 to TRBJ1-1, with 8 bases fitting TRBD1. In germline, CDR1 is SGHNT, CDR2 YENEEA. The CDR3 covers 15 residues. CDR3: CASNAGGKVNTEALF. The DNA for the CDR3 is TGTGCCAGCAACGCAGGGGGCAAGGTAAACACTGAAGCTCTCTTT.

This clonotype was counted only a few times. V gene TRBV4-2 combines with J gene TRBJ1-2; D is unclear. Germline V gene lookup returns CDR1 LGHNA and CDR2 YNFKEQ. Trimming stripped 4 bases from V and 8 bases from J, with 20 bases between. The CDR3 totals 15 residues. CDR3 bases: TGTGCCAGCAGCCTCCTGGGCGGCGCCCTTGGAGGCTACACCTTC. This sequence encodes CASSLLGGALGGYTF.

In this sample, this clonotype turned up many times. V usage is TRBV7-2 and J usage is TRBJ2-6, with D perhaps assigned TRBD1 or TRBD2 (5 bases each). CDR3 length equals 14 residues. Germline-derived CDR1 and CDR2 are SGHTA and FQGNSA. Trimming left V 7 bases short and J 4 bases short, with 11 bases between. The CDR3: CASKGSTGANVLTF. The CDR3 DNA reads as TGTGCCAGCAAGGGGAGTACCGGGGCCAACGTCCTGACTTTC.